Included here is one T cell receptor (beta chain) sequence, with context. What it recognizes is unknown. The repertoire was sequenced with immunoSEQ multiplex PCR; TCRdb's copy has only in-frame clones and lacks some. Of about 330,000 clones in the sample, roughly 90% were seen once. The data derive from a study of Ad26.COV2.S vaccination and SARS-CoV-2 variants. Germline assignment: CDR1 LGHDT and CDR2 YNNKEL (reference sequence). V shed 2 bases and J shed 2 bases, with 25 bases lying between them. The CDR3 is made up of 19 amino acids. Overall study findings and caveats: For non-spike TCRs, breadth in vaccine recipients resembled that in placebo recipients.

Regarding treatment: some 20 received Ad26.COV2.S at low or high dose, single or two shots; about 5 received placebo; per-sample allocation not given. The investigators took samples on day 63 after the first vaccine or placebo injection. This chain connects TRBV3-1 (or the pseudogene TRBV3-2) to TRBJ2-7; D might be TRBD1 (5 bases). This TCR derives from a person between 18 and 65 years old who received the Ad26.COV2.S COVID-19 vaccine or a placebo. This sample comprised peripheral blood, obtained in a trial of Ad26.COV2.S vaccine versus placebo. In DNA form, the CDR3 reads TGTGCCAGCAGCCAACGGCTATGGAGAGACAGTCGAGATCCCTACGAGCAGTACTTC. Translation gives CASSQRLWRDSRDPYEQYF.